This T cell receptor (beta chain) stems from a study of cytomegalovirus exposure and HLA in healthy donors. The ends lost 4 bases at V and 8 bases at J; junction bases unmatched: 7. CDR1 is ENHRY and CDR2 is SYGVKD in the germline V gene. The CDR3 loop spans 14 amino acids. Both 60 Vbeta primers and 13 Jbeta primers went into the PCR. Sequencing was performed with immunoSEQ multiplex PCR; in TCRdb, only in-frame clones are kept and a portion is missing. Of about 110,000 clones listed, around 75% were seen once; the top ten hold roughly 3%. J is TRBJ2-1 and V is TRBV10-3; 8 bases are shared with TRBD2. The TCR comes from a male donor in good health and CMV-seropositive. Input material: PBMCs. CDR3 loop: CAISGGRSVDEQFF. CDR3 in DNA: TGTGCCATCAGTGGCGGGAGGTCGGTCGATGAGCAGTTCTTC.